The source of this T cell receptor beta chain is a study of cytomegalovirus exposure and HLA in healthy donors. The table came from immunoSEQ multiplex PCR; TCRdb's copy has only in-frame clones and leaves some out. The data show 150,000 to 200,000 clones, with approximately 86% seen just once and 7.2% held by the top ten. This clone was recorded only once. Its antigen is as yet unknown. Regarding the study as a whole: One later analysis, an examination of the approximately 120 validation repertoires, found that first-cohort TCR clusters tended to co-occur in them. The study found most TCR sequences rare, yet found some public TCRs in many donors.

Germline lookup yields CDR1 SGDLS and CDR2 YYNGEE. This CDR3 is 15 amino acids long. Trimming took off 2 bases at V and 7 bases at J, with 15 bases between the two ends. The sequenced sample was PBMCs. This TCR was sampled from a man under 40 in good health and CMV-seropositive. This sequence joins TRBV9 and TRBJ1-4; maybe TRBD1 (6 bases). The CDR3 DNA sequence: TGTGCCAGCAGCGTTGACACAGGGTTATTTGAAAAACTGTTTTTT. Translated, it gives CASSVDTGLFEKLFF.